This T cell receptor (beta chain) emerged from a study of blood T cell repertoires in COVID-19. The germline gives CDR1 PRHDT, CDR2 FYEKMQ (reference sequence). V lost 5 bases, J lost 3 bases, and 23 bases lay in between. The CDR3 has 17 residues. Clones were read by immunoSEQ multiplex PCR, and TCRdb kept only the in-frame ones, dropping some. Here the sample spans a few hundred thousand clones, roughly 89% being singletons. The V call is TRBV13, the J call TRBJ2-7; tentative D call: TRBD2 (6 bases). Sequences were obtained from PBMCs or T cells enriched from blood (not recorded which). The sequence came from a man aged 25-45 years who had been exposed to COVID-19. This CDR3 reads CASSRPPAGLHNYEQYF. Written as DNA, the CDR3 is TGTGCCAGCAGCCGGCCCCCGGCGGGACTGCATAACTACGAGCAGTACTTC.